Presented here are 4 T cell receptor beta chains from one specimen sequenced in a study of blood T cell repertoires in COVID-19 (dated by TCRdb to 2020 to 2022). The library was produced with the immunoSEQ multiplex PCR assay. Drawn from immuneACCESS, this table holds only the in-frame rearrangements with V and J called that TCRdb kept. Clones are partly lost; checked studies trace under half to an unresolved V gene and leave the rest unexplained. Present in this sample are thousands of clones, less than 85% of which were seen just once. Roughly 15% of the sample lies in the top ten. Sample: peripheral blood. All receptors derive from a human donor in a cohort sampled during active COVID-19.

CDR3 region: CASRGQRDYGYTF. CDR3 DNA sequence: TGTGCCAGCAGGGGACAGAGGGACTATGGCTACACCTTC. The chain recombines TRBV28 with TRBJ1-2, with 7 bases fitting TRBD1. The germline V gene has CDR1 MDHEN and CDR2 SYDVKM. The CDR3 is 13 amino acids. V dropped 6 bases and J dropped 3; count of bases not matched to a gene: 4.

The chain uses TRBV2 and TRBJ1-1; a possible D gene is TRBD1 (5 bases). Germline V gives CDR1 SNHLY, CDR2 FYNNEI. Trimming shortened V by 5 bases and J by 1 base, and 14 bases separated the two germline ends. This CDR3 contains 15 residues. The DNA for the CDR3 is TGTGCCAGCAGTCCCCGACTTGGACAGAACACTGAAGCTTTCTTT. This codes for CASSPRLGQNTEAFF.

The chain has TRBV6-5 and TRBJ2-1; a possible D gene is TRBD1 (6 bases). V was pared by 6 bases and J by 10 bases, with 13 bases between. CDR3 size: 12 residues. Germline V gene sequence: CDR1 MNHEY, CDR2 SVGAGI. In DNA, the CDR3 is TGTGCCAGCAGCCCGGCAGGGGTCGAGCAGTTCTTC. Encoded protein: CASSPAGVEQFF.

This clone came up a few times. The chain couples TRBV27 to TRBJ2-1; D not certain. CDR1 is MNHEY and CDR2 is SMNVEV in the germline V gene (reference sequence). This CDR3 has 17 residues. Trimming cost V 5 bases and J 0 bases, with 17 bases left between them. This chain's CDR3 is CASSPPERQSSYNEQFF. The CDR3 nucleotides are TGTGCCAGCAGTCCCCCGGAGCGCCAGAGCTCCTACAATGAGCAGTTCTTC.